What follows are 20 T cell receptor beta chains derived from one specimen sequenced in a study of shared clonotypes between healthy human individuals. Clones were sequenced by immunoSEQ multiplex PCR, and TCRdb holds only the in-frame ones, with some missing. The sample includes approximately 2,300,000 clones, about nine tenths of them seen just once. Sequences were obtained from naive CD4+ T cells from PBMCs. Indicated subset: CD45RA+ positively selected. These receptors were collected from a man aged 18 to 29 in good health. Some clones in this sample may be carry-over from other donors' samples.

The V and J genes are TRBV5-4 and TRBJ1-2; possible D gene TRBD1, 5 bases. The V gene's germline CDR1 is SGHNT and CDR2 YYREEE (reference sequence). The CDR3 length is 14 residues. V was clipped by 4 bases and J by 4 bases, with 14 bases between them. CDR3 DNA sequence: TGTGCCAGCAGCGACCCCAGGGTGGGCTATGGCTACACCTTC. Its translation: CASSDPRVGYGYTF.

The chain couples TRBV4-3 to TRBJ2-2, with unresolved D. This CDR3 contains 16 residues. The V gene's germline CDR1 is LGHNA and CDR2 YSLEER. V dropped 4 bases and J dropped 2 bases, with 14 bases sitting between them. The CDR3 region is CASSPKFSGNTGELFF. The DNA of the CDR3 is TGCGCCAGCAGCCCCAAGTTTAGTGGAAACACCGGGGAGCTGTTTTTT.

This sequence joins TRBV28 and TRBJ2-5; D is uncertain. CDR1 MDHEN and CDR2 SYDVKM come from the germline V gene. V was cut by 5 bases and J by 0 bases, with 13 bases left in between. The CDR3 has 15 residues. CDR3 nucleotides: TGTGCCAGCAGTGGACCCCGGGCGTACCAAGAGACCCAGTACTTC. This encodes CASSGPRAYQETQYF.

The chain links TRBV7-6 to TRBJ1-1; no definite D call. The CDR3 spans 14 residues. The germline CDR1 and CDR2 sequences are SGHVS and FNYEAQ. V gave up 2 bases and J gave up 4 bases, with 11 bases separating them. CDR3 coding DNA: TGTGCCAGCAGCTTACAAACAAGCGGCACTGAAGCTTTCTTT. Translation: CASSLQTSGTEAFF.

The CDR3 region has the DNA TGTGCCAGCAGCTTGTCCCCGACAGCTGCCTACGAGCAGTACTTC. This sequence encodes CASSLSPTAAYEQYF. The rearrangement links TRBV5-6 to TRBJ2-7; TRBD1 might be the D (5 bases). The length of the CDR3 is 15 residues. CDR1 is SGHDT and CDR2 is YYEEEE in the germline V gene. V was pared by 1 base and J by 2 bases, with 13 bases between.

The chain combines TRBV27 with TRBJ2-1; D may be TRBD1 (5 bases). There are 15 residues in the CDR3. The germline CDR1 and CDR2 sequences are MNHEY and SMNVEV (reference sequence). Trimming cost V 3 bases and J 0 bases, with 9 bases left between them. CDR3 amino acids: CASSFLGPSYNEQFF. CDR3 nucleotides: TGTGCCAGCAGTTTCTTGGGGCCCTCCTACAATGAGCAGTTCTTC.

The chain is built from TRBV28 and TRBJ1-1; a possible D gene is TRBD1 (6 bases). CDR1 and CDR2 from the germline V gene are MDHEN and SYDVKM. This CDR3 spans 15 amino acids. With 10 bases removed from V and 6 bases from J, the gap between germline ends came to 24 bases. For the CDR3, the DNA is TGTGCCACCTCTAAGGGGCAGGGGTATCTCTCTGAAGCTTTCTTT. This gives the protein CATSKGQGYLSEAFF.

V is TRBV19 and J is TRBJ2-1; either TRBD1 or TRBD2 may supply D (5 bases each). The CDR3 totals 11 residues. The germline gives CDR1 LNHDA, CDR2 SQIVND (reference sequence). The ends were cut back, 7 bases at V and 8 bases at J, with 9 bases in the middle. The CDR3 spells CASKTGHEQFF. CDR3 sequence (DNA): TGTGCCAGTAAGACGGGGCATGAGCAGTTCTTC.

The J gene is TRBJ2-5, the V gene TRBV11-1, with 9 nucleotides matching TRBD2. The germline V gene has CDR1 SGHAT and CDR2 FQDESV (reference sequence). With 3 bases clipped from V and 5 bases from J, the junction kept 4 bases outside the gene matches. The CDR3 consists of 14 residues. The CDR3 sequence: CASSLASGTETQYF. The CDR3 nucleotides are TGTGCCAGCAGCTTGGCTAGCGGGACCGAGACCCAGTACTTC.

In DNA form, the CDR3 reads TGTGCCACAAAGACCGAAGCCTACGAGCAGTACTTC. Residues: CATKTEAYEQYF. The rearrangement links TRBV2 to TRBJ2-7, with D uncertain. The CDR3 spans 12 residues. Trimming pared 10 bases from V and 2 bases from J, leaving 12 bases between. The germline V gene has CDR1 SNHLY and CDR2 FYNNEI.

As regards this clone: The identical CDR3 is also encoded by other nucleotide sequences in the sample. This sequence joins TRBV11-3 and TRBJ2-1, with D unclear. Deletions cut 1 base from V and 5 bases from J, with 6 bases between. The germline CDR1 and CDR2 sequences are SGHNT and YENEEA. This CDR3 region has 13 residues. CDR3 protein: CASSLGPDNEQFF. The CDR3 DNA follows: TGTGCCAGCAGCTTAGGGCCGGACAATGAGCAGTTCTTC. The full variable domain, completed using reference TRBV11-3 and TRBJ2-1, is EAGVVQSPRYKIIEKKQPVAFWCNPISGHNTLYWYLQNLGQGPELLIRYENEEAVDDSQLPKDRFSAERLKGVDSTLKIQPAELGDSAVYLCASSLGPDNEQFFGPGTRLTVL.

CDR3 sequence reads: CASSGRGQGNEQFF. For the CDR3, the DNA is TGTGCCAGCAGCGGGCGCGGACAGGGAAATGAGCAGTTCTTC. The chain is built from TRBV7-9 and TRBJ2-1; 8 bases line up with TRBD1. The germline V gene encodes CDR1 SEHNR and CDR2 FQNEAQ (reference sequence). This CDR3 contains 14 residues. After removal of 5 bases from V and 7 bases from J, the junction contained 7 bases not matched to a gene.

This chain connects TRBV28 to TRBJ2-5; tentative D call: TRBD2 (6 bases). The V gene's germline CDR1 is MDHEN and CDR2 SYDVKM. The CDR3 is 17 amino acids. V dropped 3 bases and J dropped 2 bases, with 19 bases sitting between them. The CDR3 DNA reads TGTGCCAGCAGTTTCGGCCAGACTAGTAGGATACAAGAGACCCAGTACTTC. Protein sequence: CASSFGQTSRIQETQYF.

The chain carries TRBV27 and TRBJ1-4; weak D call: TRBD1 (5 bases). This CDR3 is 12 amino acids long. Trimming pared 10 bases from V and 9 bases from J, leaving 15 bases between. Looked up from germline, CDR1 is MNHEY and CDR2 is SMNVEV (reference sequence). The CDR3 reads CATSGAGKKLFF. Here the CDR3 DNA reads TGTGCCACATCTGGGGCGGGCAAAAAACTGTTTTTT.

This sequence joins TRBV19 and TRBJ2-5, with D hard to call. Germline CDR1 and CDR2: LNHDA and SQIVND (reference sequence). This CDR3 is 10 amino acids long. Trimming pared 10 bases from V and 3 bases from J, leaving 6 bases between. The CDR3 bases are TGTGCCACGTGGAAAGAGACCCAGTACTTC. Translated, it gives CATWKETQYF.

Notes on this clone: The junction and the germline gene differ at one end; a read error may be behind it. The CDR3 bases are TGTGCCAGCAGCTTAGCGCTGGATAGCGGGCTCCTCCTGTTT. Protein product: CASSLALDSGLLLF. V gene TRBV7-2 combines with J gene TRBJ2-3, with TRBD2 matching 7 bases. The CDR3 spans 14 residues. Germline V gene lookup returns CDR1 SGHTA and CDR2 FQGNSA. Complete variable domain (other parts from reference TRBV7-2 and TRBJ2-3): GAGVSQSPSNKVTEKGKDVELRCDPISGHTALYWYRQSLGQGLEFLIYFQGNSAPDKSGLPSDRFSAERTGGSVSTLTIQRTQQEDSAVYLCASSLALDSGLLLFGPGTRLTVL.

V is TRBV7-9 and J is TRBJ2-5, with TRBD2 matching 8 bases. V shed 5 bases, J shed 0 bases, and the junction held 5 bases outside the gene matches. CDR1 SEHNR and CDR2 FQNEAQ come from the germline V gene (reference sequence). The CDR3 is 15 residues long. Written as DNA, the CDR3 is TGTGCCAGCAGCAATGTAGCGGGGTACCAAGAGACCCAGTACTTC. Protein: CASSNVAGYQETQYF.

The rearrangement links TRBV5-4 to TRBJ2-1; 8 bases align to TRBD2. Germline CDR1 reads SGHNT; CDR2 reads YYREEE (reference sequence). The length of the CDR3 is 14 residues. V lost 4 bases, J lost 4 bases, and 4 bases stayed unmatched. CDR3: CASSPPGGYNEQFF. The CDR3 nucleotides read TGTGCCAGCAGCCCCCCGGGGGGGTACAATGAGCAGTTCTTC.

This chain connects TRBV5-1 to TRBJ2-6; 7 nucleotides line up with TRBD2. The germline gives CDR1 SGHRS, CDR2 YFSETQ. CDR3 length equals 17 residues. After removal of 7 bases from V and 4 bases from J, the junction contained 14 bases not matched to a gene. CDR3 sequence: CASSAGVPRAGANVLTF. The CDR3 region has the DNA TGCGCCAGCTCTGCGGGAGTCCCCCGAGCGGGGGCCAACGTCCTGACTTTC.

The chain carries TRBV15 and TRBJ2-2; 8 nucleotides agree with TRBD1. This CDR3 has 15 residues. The ends lost 7 bases at V and 5 bases at J; junction bases unmatched: 9. Germline V gene sequence: CDR1 LNHNV, CDR2 YYDKDF (reference sequence). The CDR3 protein is CATNSDRGGTGELFF. The CDR3 region has the DNA TGTGCCACCAACAGTGACAGGGGCGGGACCGGGGAGCTGTTTTTT. The full variable domain, completed using reference TRBV15 and TRBJ2-2, is DAMVIQNPRYQVTQFGKPVTLSCSQTLNHNVMYWYQQKSSQAPKLLFHYYDKDFNNEADTPDNFQSRRPNTSFCFLDIRSPGLGDTAMYLCATNSDRGGTGELFFGEGSRLTVL.